Below are 3 T cell receptor beta chains sequenced from a single sample in a study of human T cells and chemical hapten exposure. Time point indicated: patch test 3, about 24 weeks after DPC sensitization. The treatment was: therapeutic diphenylcyclopropenone sensitization with weekly scalp DPC. TCRdb reprocessed the RACE reads via MiXCR and lists one record per CDR3 protein. This table holds fewer than 200,000 distinct CDR3 sequences, 28% found once. Sequencing was performed on whole blood, taken in connection with sensitization to the hapten diphenylcyclopropenone (DPC). Every receptor here comes from a woman aged 18-29 years with alopecia areata. Some clones in this sample may be carry-over from other donors' samples.

This clonotype was detected a few times. The V gene is TRBV12-3 or TRBV12-4, the J gene TRBJ2-7; maybe TRBD2 (6 bases). This CDR3 region has 14 residues. V lost 2 bases and J 2 bases, leaving 10 bases between the germline ends. This CDR3 reads CASSLQSSAYEQYF. CDR3 in DNA: TGTGCCAGCAGTTTACAGTCTAGCGCCTACGAGCAGTACTTC.

The V and J genes are TRBV5-1 and TRBJ1-6; D might be TRBD1 (6 bases). This CDR3 region has 14 residues. The germline V gene encodes CDR1 SGHRS and CDR2 YFSETQ. Trimming removed 4 bases from V and 13 bases from J, with 18 bases in between. The CDR3 nucleotides read TGCGCCAGCAGCCAACGGGACACCGTATCGCCCCTCCACTTT. Amino acids: CASSQRDTVSPLHF. Drawing the rest from reference TRBV5-1 and TRBJ1-6, the complete variable domain is KAGVTQTPRYLIKTRGQQVTLSCSPISGHRSVSWYQQTPGQGLQFLFEYFSETQRNKGNFPGRFSGRQFSNSRSEMNVSTLELGDSALYLCASSQRDTVSPLHFGNGTRLTVT.

This clonotype was observed a few times. This chain uses TRBV6-5 with TRBJ1-4; 7 nucleotides line up with TRBD1. Losses at the gene ends were 6 bases for V and 4 bases for J; bases not matched to a gene: 2. This CDR3 has 13 residues. Germline lookup yields CDR1 MNHEY and CDR2 SVGAGI. The chain's CDR3 is CASRQGLNEKLFF. In DNA, the CDR3 is TGTGCCAGCAGACAGGGGCTTAATGAAAAACTGTTTTTT.